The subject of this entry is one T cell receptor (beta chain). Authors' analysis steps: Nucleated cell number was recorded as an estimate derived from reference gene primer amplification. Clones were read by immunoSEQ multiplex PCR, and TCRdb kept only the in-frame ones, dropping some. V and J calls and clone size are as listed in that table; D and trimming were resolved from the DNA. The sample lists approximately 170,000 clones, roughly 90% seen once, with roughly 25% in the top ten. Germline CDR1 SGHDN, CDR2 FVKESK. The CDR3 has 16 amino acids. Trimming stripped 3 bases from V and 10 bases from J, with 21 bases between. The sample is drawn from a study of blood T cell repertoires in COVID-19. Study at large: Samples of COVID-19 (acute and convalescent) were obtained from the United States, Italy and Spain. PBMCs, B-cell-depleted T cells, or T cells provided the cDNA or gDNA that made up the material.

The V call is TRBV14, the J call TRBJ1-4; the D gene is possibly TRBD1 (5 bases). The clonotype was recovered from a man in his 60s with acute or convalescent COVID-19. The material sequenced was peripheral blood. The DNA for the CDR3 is TGTGCCAGCAGCCACTTAGACAGCCCCTCCTGGGGAAAACTGTTTTTT. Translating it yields CASSHLDSPSWGKLFF.